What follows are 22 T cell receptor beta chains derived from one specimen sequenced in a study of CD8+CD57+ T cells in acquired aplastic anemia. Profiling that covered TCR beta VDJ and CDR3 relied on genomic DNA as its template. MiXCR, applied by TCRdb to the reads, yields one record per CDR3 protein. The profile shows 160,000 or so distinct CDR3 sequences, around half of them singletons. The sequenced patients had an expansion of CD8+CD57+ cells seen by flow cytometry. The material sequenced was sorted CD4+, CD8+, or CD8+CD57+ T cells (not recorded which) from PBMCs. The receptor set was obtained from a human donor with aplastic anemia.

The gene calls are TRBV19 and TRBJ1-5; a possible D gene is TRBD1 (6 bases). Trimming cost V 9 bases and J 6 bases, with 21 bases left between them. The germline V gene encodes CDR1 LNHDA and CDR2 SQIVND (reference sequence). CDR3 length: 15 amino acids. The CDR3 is CASTTYPGVRQPQHF. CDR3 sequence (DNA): TGTGCCAGCACGACCTATCCAGGGGTGCGTCAGCCCCAGCATTTT. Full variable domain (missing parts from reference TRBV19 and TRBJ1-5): DGGITQSPKYLFRKEGQNVTLSCEQNLNHDAMYWYRQDPGQGLRLIYYSQIVNDFQKGDIAEGYSVSREKKESFPLTVTSAQKNPTAFYLCASTTYPGVRQPQHFGDGTRLSIL.

As DNA, the CDR3 is TGTGCCTGCGATGATAGGTCCTACAATGAGCAGTTCTTC. The encoded protein is CACDDRSYNEQFF. This chain links TRBV24-1 with TRBJ2-1; D unclear. The CDR3 totals 13 residues. Germline-derived CDR1 and CDR2 are KGHDR and SFDVKD. V was shortened by 12 bases and J by 1 base, with 12 bases between the two germline ends.

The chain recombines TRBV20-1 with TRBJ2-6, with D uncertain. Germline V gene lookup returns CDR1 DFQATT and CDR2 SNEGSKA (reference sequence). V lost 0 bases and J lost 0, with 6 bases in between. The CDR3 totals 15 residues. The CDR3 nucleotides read TGCAGTGCTAGAGATGGGAACTCTGGGGCCAACGTCCTGACTTTC. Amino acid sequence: CSARDGNSGANVLTF.

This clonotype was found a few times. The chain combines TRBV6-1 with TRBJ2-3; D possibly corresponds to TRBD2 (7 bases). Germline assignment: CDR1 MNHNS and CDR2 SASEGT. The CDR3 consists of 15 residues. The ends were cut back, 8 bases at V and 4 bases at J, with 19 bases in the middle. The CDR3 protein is CASLGGLGRPDTQYF. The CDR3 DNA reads TGTGCCAGCTTGGGGGGGCTGGGTCGGCCAGATACGCAGTATTTT.

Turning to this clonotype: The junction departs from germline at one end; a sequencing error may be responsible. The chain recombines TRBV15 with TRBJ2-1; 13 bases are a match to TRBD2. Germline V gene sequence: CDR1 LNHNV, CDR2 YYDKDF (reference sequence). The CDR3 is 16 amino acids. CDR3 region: CATSSSGTSGINGQFF. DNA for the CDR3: TGTGCCACCAGCAGTTCAGGGACTAGCGGGATTAATGGGCAGTTCTTC.

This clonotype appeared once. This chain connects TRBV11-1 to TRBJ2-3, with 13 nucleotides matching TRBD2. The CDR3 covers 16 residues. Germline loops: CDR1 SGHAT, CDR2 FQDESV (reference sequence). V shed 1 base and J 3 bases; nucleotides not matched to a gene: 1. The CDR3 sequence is CASSLELAGGTDTQYF. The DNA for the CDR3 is TGTGCCAGCAGCTTAGAACTAGCGGGGGGGACAGATACGCAGTATTTT.

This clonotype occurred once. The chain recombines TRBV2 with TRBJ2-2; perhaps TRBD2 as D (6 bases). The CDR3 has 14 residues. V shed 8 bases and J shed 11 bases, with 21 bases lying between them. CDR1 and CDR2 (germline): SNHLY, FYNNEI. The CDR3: CASGRTGVYDELFF. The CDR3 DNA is TGTGCCAGCGGTAGGACGGGGGTCTACGACGAGCTGTTTTTT.

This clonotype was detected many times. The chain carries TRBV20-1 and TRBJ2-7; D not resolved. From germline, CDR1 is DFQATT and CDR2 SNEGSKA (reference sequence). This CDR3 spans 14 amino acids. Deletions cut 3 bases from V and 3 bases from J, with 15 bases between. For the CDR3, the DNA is TGCAGTGCTAGGGCGTCTGCTGGTAGCTACGAGCAGTACTTC. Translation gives CSARASAGSYEQYF.

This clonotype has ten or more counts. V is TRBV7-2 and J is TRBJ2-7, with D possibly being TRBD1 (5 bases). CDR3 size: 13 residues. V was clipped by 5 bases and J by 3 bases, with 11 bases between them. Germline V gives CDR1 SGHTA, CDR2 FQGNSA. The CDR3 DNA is TGTGCCAGCAGCCCAGTGCAGGGCTACGAGCAGTACTTC. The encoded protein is CASSPVQGYEQYF.

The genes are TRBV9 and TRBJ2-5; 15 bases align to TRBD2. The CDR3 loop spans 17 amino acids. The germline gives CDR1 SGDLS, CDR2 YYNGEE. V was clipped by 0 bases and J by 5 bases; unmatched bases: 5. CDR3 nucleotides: TGTGCCAGCAGCGTAGGGACTAGCGGGGGGGCCTGGGAGACCCAGTACTTC. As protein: CASSVGTSGGAWETQYF.

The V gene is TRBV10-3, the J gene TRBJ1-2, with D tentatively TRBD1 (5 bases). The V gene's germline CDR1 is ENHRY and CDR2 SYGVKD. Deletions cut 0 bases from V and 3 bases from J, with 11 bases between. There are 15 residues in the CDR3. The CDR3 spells CAISESGAGDYGYTF. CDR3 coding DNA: TGTGCCATCAGTGAGTCGGGCGCGGGGGACTATGGCTACACCTTC.

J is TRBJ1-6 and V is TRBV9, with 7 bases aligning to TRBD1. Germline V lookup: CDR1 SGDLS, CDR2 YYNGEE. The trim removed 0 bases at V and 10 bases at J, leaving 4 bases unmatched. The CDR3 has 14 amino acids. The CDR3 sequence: CASSVDRGRSPLHF. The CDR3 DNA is TGTGCCAGCAGCGTAGACAGGGGAAGGTCACCCCTCCACTTT.

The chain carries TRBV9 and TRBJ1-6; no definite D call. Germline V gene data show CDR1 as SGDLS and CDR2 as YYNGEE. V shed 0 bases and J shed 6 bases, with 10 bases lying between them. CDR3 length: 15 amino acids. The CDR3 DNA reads TGTGCCAGCAGCGTAGCGGACTTTGGTAATTCACCCCTCCACTTT. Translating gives CASSVADFGNSPLHF.

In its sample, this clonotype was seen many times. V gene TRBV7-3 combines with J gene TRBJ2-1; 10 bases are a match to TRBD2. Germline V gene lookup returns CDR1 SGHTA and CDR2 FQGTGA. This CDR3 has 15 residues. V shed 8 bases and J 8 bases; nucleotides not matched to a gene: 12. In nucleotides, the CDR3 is TGTGCCAGCCTCATTGGGCTAGCGGGGGTGTATGAGCAGTTCTTC. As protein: CASLIGLAGVYEQFF. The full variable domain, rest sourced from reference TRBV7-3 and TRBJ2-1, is GAGVSQTPSNKVTEKGKYVELRCDPISGHTALYWYRQSLGQGPEFLIYFQGTGAADDSGLPNDRFFAVRPEGSVSTLKIQRTERGDSAVYLCASLIGLAGVYEQFFGPGTRLTVL.

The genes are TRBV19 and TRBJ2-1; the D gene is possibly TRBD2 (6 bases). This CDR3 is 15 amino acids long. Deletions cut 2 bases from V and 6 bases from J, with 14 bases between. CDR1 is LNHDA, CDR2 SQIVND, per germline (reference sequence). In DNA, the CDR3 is TGTGCCAGTAGTATACGACTAGGATCAGGCAATGAGCAGTTCTTC. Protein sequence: CASSIRLGSGNEQFF. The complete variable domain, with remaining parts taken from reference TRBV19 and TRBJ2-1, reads DGGITQSPKYLFRKEGQNVTLSCEQNLNHDAMYWYRQDPGQGLRLIYYSQIVNDFQKGDIAEGYSVSREKKESFPLTVTSAQKNPTAFYLCASSIRLGSGNEQFFGPGTRLTVL.

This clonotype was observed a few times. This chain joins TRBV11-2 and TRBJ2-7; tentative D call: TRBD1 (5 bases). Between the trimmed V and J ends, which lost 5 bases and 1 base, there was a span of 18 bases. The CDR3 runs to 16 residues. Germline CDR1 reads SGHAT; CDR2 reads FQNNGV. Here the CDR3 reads CASSLMTDTSSYEQYF. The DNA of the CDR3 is TGTGCCAGCAGCCTCATGACAGACACCTCATCCTACGAGCAGTACTTC.

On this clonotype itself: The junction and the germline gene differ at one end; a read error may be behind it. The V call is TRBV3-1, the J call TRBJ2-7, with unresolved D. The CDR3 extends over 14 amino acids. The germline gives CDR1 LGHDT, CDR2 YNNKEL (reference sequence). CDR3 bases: TGTGCCGGCAGCCCCTCTGGAGTCCTTCCCGAGCAGTACTTC. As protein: CAGSPSGVLPEQYF.

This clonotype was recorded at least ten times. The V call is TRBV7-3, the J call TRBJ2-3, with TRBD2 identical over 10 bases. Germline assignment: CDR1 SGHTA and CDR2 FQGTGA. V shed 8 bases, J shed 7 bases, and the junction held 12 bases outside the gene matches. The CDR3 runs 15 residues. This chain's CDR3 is CASRQRGGGSNTQYF. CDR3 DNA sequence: TGTGCCAGCCGTCAGCGGGGGGGTGGATCAAATACGCAGTATTTT.

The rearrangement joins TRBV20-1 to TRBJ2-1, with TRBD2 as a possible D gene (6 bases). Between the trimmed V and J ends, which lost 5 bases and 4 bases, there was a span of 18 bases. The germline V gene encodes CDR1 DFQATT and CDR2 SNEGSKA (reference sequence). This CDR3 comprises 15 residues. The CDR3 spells CSAPTGLYQYNEQFF. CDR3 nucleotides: TGCAGTGCTCCGACGGGACTCTACCAATACAATGAGCAGTTCTTC.

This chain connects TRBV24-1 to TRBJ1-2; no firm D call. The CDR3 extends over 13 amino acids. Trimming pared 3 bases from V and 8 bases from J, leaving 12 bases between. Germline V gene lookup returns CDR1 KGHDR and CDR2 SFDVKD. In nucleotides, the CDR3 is TGTGCCACCAGTGATGGTAACAGTTTGGGCTACACCTTC. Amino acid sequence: CATSDGNSLGYTF.

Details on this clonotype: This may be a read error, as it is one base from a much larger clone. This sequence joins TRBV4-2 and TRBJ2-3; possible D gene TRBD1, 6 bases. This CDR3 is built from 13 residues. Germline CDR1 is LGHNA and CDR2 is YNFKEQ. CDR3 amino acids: CASRGAGADTQDF. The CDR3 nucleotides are TGTGCCAGCAGGGGGGCTGGGGCAGATACGCAGGATTTT.

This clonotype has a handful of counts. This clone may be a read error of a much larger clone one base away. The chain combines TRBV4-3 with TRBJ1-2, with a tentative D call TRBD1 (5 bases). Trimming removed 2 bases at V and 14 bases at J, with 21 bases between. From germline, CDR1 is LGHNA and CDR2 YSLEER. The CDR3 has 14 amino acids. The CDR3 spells CASSQTQGLGEVTF. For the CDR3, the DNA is TGCGCCAGCAGCCAAACCCAAGGACTGGGGGAAGTTACCTTC.